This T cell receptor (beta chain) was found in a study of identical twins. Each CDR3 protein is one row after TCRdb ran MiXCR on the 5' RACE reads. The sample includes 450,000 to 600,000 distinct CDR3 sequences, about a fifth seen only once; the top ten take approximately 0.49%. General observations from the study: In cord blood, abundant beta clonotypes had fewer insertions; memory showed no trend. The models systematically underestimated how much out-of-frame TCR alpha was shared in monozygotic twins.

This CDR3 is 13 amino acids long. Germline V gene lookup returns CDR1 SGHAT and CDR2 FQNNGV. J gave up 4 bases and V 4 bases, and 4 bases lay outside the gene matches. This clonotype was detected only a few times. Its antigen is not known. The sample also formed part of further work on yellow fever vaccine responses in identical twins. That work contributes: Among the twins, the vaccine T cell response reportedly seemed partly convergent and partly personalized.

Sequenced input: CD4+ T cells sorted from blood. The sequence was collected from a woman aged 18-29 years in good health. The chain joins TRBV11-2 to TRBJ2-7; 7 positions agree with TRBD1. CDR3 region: CASSSQQGYEQYF. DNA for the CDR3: TGTGCCAGCAGCTCCCAACAGGGGTACGAGCAGTACTTC.